This TCR beta chain originates from a study of blood T cell repertoires in COVID-19. As for the study in general: The origin of the acute and convalescent COVID-19 samples was the United States, Italy and Spain. Nucleic acid was either cDNA or gDNA, and it came from T cells, B-cell-depleted T cells, or PBMCs.

Per germline, CDR1 LNHDA and CDR2 SQIVND (reference sequence). This CDR3 contains 14 residues. Trimming took 7 bases from V and 4 from J; bases not matched to a gene: 9. In the authors' workflow: Amplification of reference gene primers provided the estimated nucleated cell counts. Some clones are missing from TCRdb's copy, which holds only in-frame ones; the method was immunoSEQ multiplex PCR. The V and J calls and clone size come from that table; D and trimming were worked out from the DNA. Altogether tens of thousands of clones are present, roughly four fifths being singletons, with the ten largest covering 6% to 7.5%.

The sample comprised peripheral blood. The rearrangement uses TRBV19 and TRBJ2-5, with 7 bases lining up with TRBD1. The clonotype originates from a man in his forties or fifties with active or convalescent COVID-19. CDR3 region: CASTLTGSRETQYF. CDR3 bases: TGTGCCAGTACCCTGACAGGGTCCCGAGAGACCCAGTACTTC.